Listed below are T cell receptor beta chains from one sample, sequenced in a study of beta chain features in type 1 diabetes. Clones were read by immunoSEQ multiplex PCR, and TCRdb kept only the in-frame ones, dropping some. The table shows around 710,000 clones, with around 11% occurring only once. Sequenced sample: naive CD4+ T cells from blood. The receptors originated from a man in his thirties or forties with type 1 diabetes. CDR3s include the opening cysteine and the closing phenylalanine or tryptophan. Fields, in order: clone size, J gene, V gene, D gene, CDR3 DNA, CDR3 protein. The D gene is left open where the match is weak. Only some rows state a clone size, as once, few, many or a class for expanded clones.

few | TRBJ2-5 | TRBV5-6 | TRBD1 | TGTGCCAGCAGCTTGGGTCTGGGACAGGGAGGAGAGACCCAGTACTTC | CASSLGLGQGGETQYF
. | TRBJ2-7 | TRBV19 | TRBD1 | TGTGCCAGTAGGACGAACGGACAGGGGATTTTCGAGCAGTACTTC | CASRTNGQGIFEQYF
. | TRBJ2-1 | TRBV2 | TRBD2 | TGTGCCAGCAGTGAGCAACTAGCGGGGGGCCGTGGTGAGCAGTTCTTC | CASSEQLAGGRGEQFF
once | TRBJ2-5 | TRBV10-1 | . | TGCGCCAGCAGTGAGTCGGCTAGCGTAACAAAAGAGACCCAGTACTTC | CASSESASVTKETQYF
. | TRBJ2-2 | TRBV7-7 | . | TGTGCCAGCAGCTTAGGTCAGCCGGTGAACACCGGGGAGCTGTTTTTT | CASSLGQPVNTGELFF
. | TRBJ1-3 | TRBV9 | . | TGTGCCAGCAGCGTAGAGGGGACCGGAAACACCATATATTTT | CASSVEGTGNTIYF
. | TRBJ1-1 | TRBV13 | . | TGTGCCAGCAGCTTAAGCGCGGGGTCGGGGAATGAAGCTTTCTTT | CASSLSAGSGNEAFF
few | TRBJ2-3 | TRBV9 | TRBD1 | TGTGCCAGCAGCGCGGGACAGTTCACAGATACGCAGTATTTT | CASSAGQFTDTQYF
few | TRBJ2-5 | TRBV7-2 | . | TGTGCCAGCAGCGACAATCGGGAGACCCAGTACTTC | CASSDNRETQYF
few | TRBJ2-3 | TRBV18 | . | TGTGCCAGCTCTCTCAGCACAGATACGCAGTATTTT | CASSLSTDTQYF
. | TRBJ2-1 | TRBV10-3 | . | TGTGCCATCAGAGGGACAAGCCTTATTGGTGAGCAGTTCTTC | CAIRGTSLIGEQFF
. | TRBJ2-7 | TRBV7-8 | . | TGTGCCAGCAGCTCTTCGGGACGGATGACCTTC | CASSSSGRMTF
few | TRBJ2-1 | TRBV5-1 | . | TGCGCCAGCACGACCCTCACTCCGGCGTACAATGAGCAGTTCTTC | CASTTLTPAYNEQFF
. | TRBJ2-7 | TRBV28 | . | TGTGCCAGCCTTCCCGGGTCCAGCCGGGAGCAGTACTTC | CASLPGSSREQYF
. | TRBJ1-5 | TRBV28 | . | TGTGCCAGCAGACCCGGGGGCAATCAGCCCCAGCATTTT | CASRPGGNQPQHF
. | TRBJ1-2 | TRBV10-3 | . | TGTGCCATCAGTGAGTCGGAGAGGGCAGTCGGCTACACCTTC | CAISESERAVGYTF
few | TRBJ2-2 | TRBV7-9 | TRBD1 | TGTGCCAGCAGCCGCCGACAGGGCCCTAACACCGGGGAGCTGTTTTTT | CASSRRQGPNTGELFF
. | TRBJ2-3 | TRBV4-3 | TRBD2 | TGCGCCAGCAGTCAAGAAGAGCGGGGGGGCTCTGTGTATTTT | CASSQEERGGSVYF
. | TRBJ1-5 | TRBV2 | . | TGTGCCAGCAAGTTAGGGGATAGCAATCAGCCCCAGCATTTT | CASKLGDSNQPQHF
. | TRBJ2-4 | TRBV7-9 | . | TGTGCCAGCAGCTTAGGCACAGGGAACATTCAGTACTTC | CASSLGTGNIQYF
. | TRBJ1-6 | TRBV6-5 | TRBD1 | TGTGCCAGCAGTTACTCGAAAGGACAGGGTGCTTCACCCCTCCACTTT | CASSYSKGQGASPLHF
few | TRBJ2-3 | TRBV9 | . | TGTGCCAGCGGGGGGATCACCACAGATACGCAGTATTTT | CASGGITTDTQYF
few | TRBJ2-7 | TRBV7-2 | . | TGTGCCAGCAGAGGTGGTGCAGGGTCCTACGAGCAGTACTTC | CASRGGAGSYEQYF
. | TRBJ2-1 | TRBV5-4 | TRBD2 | TGTGCCAGCAGCTTGGACCCACTAGCGGGGGCCGACAATGAGCAGTTCTTC | CASSLDPLAGADNEQFF
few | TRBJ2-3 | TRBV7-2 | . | TGTGCCAGCAGCACGCGCACAGATACGCAGTATTTT | CASSTRTDTQYF
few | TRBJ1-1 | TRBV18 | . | TGTGCCAGCTCACCACAAGGTCGACAGGAAGCTTTCTTT | CASSPQGRQEAFF
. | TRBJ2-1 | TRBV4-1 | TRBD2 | TGCGCCAGCAGCCAAGAACTAGCGGGGCGGGATGAGCAGTTCTTC | CASSQELAGRDEQFF
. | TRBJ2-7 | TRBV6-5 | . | TGTGCCAGCAGTTACTCGCCGGGGCAGATGTCCTACGAGCAGTACTTC | CASSYSPGQMSYEQYF
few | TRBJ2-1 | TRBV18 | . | TGTGCCAGCTCACCACGGTTCGACGGGAGCTCCTACAATGAGCAGTTCTTC | CASSPRFDGSSYNEQFF
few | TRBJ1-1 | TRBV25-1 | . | TGTGCCAGCAACTCCGCCTGGGCAGGGGAAGGCGCTGAAGCTTTCTTT | CASNSAWAGEGAEAFF
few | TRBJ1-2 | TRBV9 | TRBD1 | TGTGCCAGCAGCGGGGGACAGCTTAACTATGGCTACACCTTC | CASSGGQLNYGYTF
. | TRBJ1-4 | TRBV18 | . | TGTGCCAGCTCACCGGTACAGGCGGGTGAAAAACTGTTTTTT | CASSPVQAGEKLFF
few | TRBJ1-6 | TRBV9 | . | TGTGCCAGCAGCGTAGGGGGCCCCGCCTCGGGTTCACCCCTCCACTTT | CASSVGGPASGSPLHF
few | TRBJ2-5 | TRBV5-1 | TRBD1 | TGCGCCAGCAGCCCCGGACAGGGTGGAGAGACCCAGTACTTC | CASSPGQGGETQYF
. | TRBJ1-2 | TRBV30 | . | TGTGCCTGGAGCCTTACAGGGACTTTAGGCTATGGCTACACCTTC | CAWSLTGTLGYGYTF
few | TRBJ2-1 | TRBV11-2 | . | TGTGCCAGCTCTTACGAGAGGGACTCCCGCTACAATGAGCAGTTCTTC | CASSYERDSRYNEQFF
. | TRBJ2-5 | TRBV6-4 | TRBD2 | TGTGCCAGCACAGATAGCGGGGTTGGGGAGACCCAGTACTTC | CASTDSGVGETQYF
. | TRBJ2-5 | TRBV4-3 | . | TGCGCCAGCAGCCATACACCCCAAGAGACCCAGTACTTC | CASSHTPQETQYF
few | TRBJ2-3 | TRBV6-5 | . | TGTGCCAGCACCCCGGGTTTTTACACAGATACGCAGTATTTT | CASTPGFYTDTQYF
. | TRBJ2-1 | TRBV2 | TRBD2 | TGTGCCAGCAGTGAAGCTAGCGGGGCAGGGAATGAGCAGTTCTTC | CASSEASGAGNEQFF
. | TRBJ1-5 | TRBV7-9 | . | TGTGCCAGCAGCTCAGGGGATCAGCCCCAGCATTTT | CASSSGDQPQHF
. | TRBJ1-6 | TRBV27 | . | TGTGCCAGCAGTTTTTCGGGGGGGTTTGGTTCACCCCTCCACTTT | CASSFSGGFGSPLHF
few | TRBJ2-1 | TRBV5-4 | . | TGTGCCAGCGGCCACCGGGACCCACAGAGAGATGAGCAGTTCTTC | CASGHRDPQRDEQFF
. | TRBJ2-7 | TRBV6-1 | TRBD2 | TGTGCCAGCAGTGAAATGAGGGGAGGGTTTGCCTACGAGCAGTACTTC | CASSEMRGGFAYEQYF
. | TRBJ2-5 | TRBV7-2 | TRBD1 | TGTGCCAGCCAGGGGGCGTTGGATGGGGGTACCCAGTACTTC | CASQGALDGGTQYF
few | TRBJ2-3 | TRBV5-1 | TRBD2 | TGCGCCAGCAGCGCTAGCGGGGGACGCACAGATACGCAGTATTTT | CASSASGGRTDTQYF
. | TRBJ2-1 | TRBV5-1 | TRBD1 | TGCGCCAGCAGCTTGAGATTGGGACAGGGGATAAATGAGCAGTTCTTC | CASSLRLGQGINEQFF
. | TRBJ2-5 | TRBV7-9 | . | TGTGCCAATCGCGAGTACGGCCAGCCCCAAGAGACCCAGTACTTC | CANREYGQPQETQYF
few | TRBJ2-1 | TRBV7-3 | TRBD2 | TGTGCCAGCAGCTCAGGACTAGCGGGGGGCGAGCAGTTCTTC | CASSSGLAGGEQFF
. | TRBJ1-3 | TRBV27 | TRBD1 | TGTGCCAGCAGTCCTAACAGGGGAGGATCTCTGGGAGGAAACACCATATACTTT | CASSPNRGGSLGGNTIYF